This T cell receptor (beta chain) was identified during a study of blood T cell repertoires in COVID-19. Study-level background: Acute and convalescent COVID-19 specimens originated in the United States, Italy and Spain. Nucleic acid was either cDNA or gDNA, and it came from T cells, B-cell-depleted T cells, or PBMCs.

Per the germline V gene, CDR1 is MNHEY and CDR2 is SVGEGT. V lost 6 bases, J lost 3 bases, and 9 bases stayed unmatched. The CDR3 sequence is 17 residues long. Sequencing used immunoSEQ multiplex PCR; TCRdb keeps in-frame clones, though not all of them. Seen here are around 260,000 clones, about 89% observed once, and the top ten hold 2.3%. The sample consisted of peripheral blood. J is TRBJ2-1 and V is TRBV6-2 or TRBV6-3; 12 positions match TRBD2. This receptor was identified in a woman between 45 and 60 years old with acute or convalescent COVID-19. CDR3 protein: CASSQGLAGPYYNEQFF. In DNA form, the CDR3 reads TGTGCCAGCAGCCAGGGACTAGCGGGTCCCTACTACAATGAGCAGTTCTTC.